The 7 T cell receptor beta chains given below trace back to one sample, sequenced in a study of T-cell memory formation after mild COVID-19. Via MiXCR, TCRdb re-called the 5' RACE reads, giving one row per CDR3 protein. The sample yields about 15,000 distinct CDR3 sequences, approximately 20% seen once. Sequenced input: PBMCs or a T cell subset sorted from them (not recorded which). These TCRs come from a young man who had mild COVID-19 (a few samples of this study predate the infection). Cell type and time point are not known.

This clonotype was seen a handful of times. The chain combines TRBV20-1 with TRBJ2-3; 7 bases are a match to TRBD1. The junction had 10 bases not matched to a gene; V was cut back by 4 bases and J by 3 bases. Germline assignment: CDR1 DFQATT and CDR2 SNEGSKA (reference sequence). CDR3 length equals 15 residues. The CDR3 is CSATPTGRLTDTQYF. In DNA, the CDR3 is TGCAGTGCTACCCCGACAGGGAGATTAACAGATACGCAGTATTTT.

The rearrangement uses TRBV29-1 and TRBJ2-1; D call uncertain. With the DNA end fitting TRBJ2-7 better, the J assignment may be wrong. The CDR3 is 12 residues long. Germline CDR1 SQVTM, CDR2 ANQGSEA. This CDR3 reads CSVDSGTYEQYF. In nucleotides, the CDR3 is TGCAGCGTTGACAGTGGAACCTACGAGCAGTACTTC.

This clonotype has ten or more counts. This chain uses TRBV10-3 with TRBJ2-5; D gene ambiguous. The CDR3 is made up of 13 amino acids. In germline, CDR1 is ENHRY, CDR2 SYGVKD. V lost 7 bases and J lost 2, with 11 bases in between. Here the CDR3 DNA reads TGTGCCATCAAGTCCCAGACTCAAGAGACCCAGTACTTC. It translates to CAIKSQTQETQYF.

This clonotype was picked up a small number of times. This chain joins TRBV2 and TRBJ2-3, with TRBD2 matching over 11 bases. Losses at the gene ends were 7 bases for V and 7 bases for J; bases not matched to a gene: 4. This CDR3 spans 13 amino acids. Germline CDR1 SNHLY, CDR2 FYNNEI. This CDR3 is CASITSGGYTQYF. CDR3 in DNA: TGTGCCAGCATTACTAGCGGGGGCTATACGCAGTATTTT.

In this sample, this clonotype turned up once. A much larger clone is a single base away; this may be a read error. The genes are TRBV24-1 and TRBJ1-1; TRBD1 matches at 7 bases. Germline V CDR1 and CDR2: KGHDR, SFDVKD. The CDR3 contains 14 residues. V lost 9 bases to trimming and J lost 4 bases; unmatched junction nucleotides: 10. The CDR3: CATHPDRNATEAFF. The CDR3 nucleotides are TGTGCCACCCATCCGGACAGGAACGCCACTGAAGCTTTCTTT.

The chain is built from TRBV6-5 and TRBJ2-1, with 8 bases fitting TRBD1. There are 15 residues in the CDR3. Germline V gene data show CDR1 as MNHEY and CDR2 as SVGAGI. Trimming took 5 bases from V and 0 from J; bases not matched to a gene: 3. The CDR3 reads CASSRDRSSYNEQFF. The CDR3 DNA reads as TGTGCCAGCAGTCGGGACAGGAGCTCCTACAATGAGCAGTTCTTC.

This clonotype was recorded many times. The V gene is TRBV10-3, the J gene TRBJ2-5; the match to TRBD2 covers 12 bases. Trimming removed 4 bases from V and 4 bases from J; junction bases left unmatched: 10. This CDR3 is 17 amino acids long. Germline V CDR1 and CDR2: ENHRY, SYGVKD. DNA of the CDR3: TGTGCCATCAGTGTAGGTCTAGCGGGGGGGCCAGGAGAGACCCAGTACTTC. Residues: CAISVGLAGGPGETQYF.